The T cell receptor beta chain under discussion was sequenced for a study of beta chain features in type 1 diabetes. The authors took one heparinised blood draw, averaging about 116 mL, from each donor. Of note for this clone: Its antigen is undetermined.

Sequencing targeted expressed TCRB transcripts, as all isolated RNA had been reverse transcribed. Clones were read by immunoSEQ multiplex PCR, and TCRdb kept only the in-frame ones, dropping some. The sample includes 250,000 to 350,000 clones, 11% to 15% of them seen just once. The germline V gene encodes CDR1 SGDLS and CDR2 YYNGEE. The CDR3 covers 14 residues. V was clipped by 0 bases and J by 2 bases, with 7 bases between them. Study-level results: More deletions and fewer insertions at VDJ junctions were seen in type 1 diabetes patients.

Sequencing was carried out using central memory CD4+ T cells from blood. The chain links TRBV9 to TRBJ2-3, with unresolved D. This TCR derives from a man younger than 40 in good health. The CDR3 DNA follows: TGTGCCAGCAGCGTAGGAACTAACACAGATACGCAGTATTTT. Its translation: CASSVGTNTDTQYF.